A selection of T cell receptor beta chains follows, all from one sample in a study of blood T cell repertoires in COVID-19. The data were produced by immunoSEQ multiplex PCR, yet TCRdb's version contains in-frame clones alone and is incomplete. The sample lists roughly 120,000 clones; just over 85% were seen once. Sequenced material: peripheral blood. Receptors originate from a woman between 45 and 65 years old with active or convalescent COVID-19. Each CDR3 is given with its conserved first and last residue. The D gene is left open where the match is weak. Rows give clone size only sometimes, using once, few, many, or a class for an expanded clone.

j_call,d_call,v_call,clone_size,cdr3_nt,cdr3_aa
TRBJ2-5,NA,TRBV28,NA,TGTGCCAGCAGTCCCCTAGCGAAGAGGAAAGAGACCCAGTACTTC,CASSPLAKRKETQYF
TRBJ1-4,NA,TRBV4-1,NA,TGCGCCAGCAGCCAAATTGTCGGGGTTCTCAGGGGTGAAAAACTGTTTTTT,CASSQIVGVLRGEKLFF
TRBJ1-4,NA,TRBV5-1,NA,TGCGCCAGCAGTAGAGGAAGTAGTGAAAAACTGTTTTTT,CASSRGSSEKLFF
TRBJ1-5,NA,TRBV18,NA,TGTGCCAGCTCACCATCGACTACTGGGAGCAATCAGCCCCAGCATTTT,CASSPSTTGSNQPQHF
TRBJ2-7,NA,TRBV14,NA,TGTGCCAGCAGCCAAGTTTCCTCCACAGGGTCCTACGAGCAGTACTTC,CASSQVSSTGSYEQYF
TRBJ2-1,NA,TRBV12-3/TRBV12-4,NA,TGTGCCAGCAGCGACGGGACTCGCCAGTTCTTC,CASSDGTRQFF
TRBJ2-7,NA,TRBV6-1,NA,TGTGCCAGCAGTGAACGGAGCAGGGGCCCCTACGAGCAGTACTTC,CASSERSRGPYEQYF
TRBJ2-7,NA,TRBV7-2,NA,TGTGCCAGCAGCTTTTCCCCGGGGAATTGGTACGAGCAGTACTTC,CASSFSPGNWYEQYF
TRBJ2-7,NA,TRBV7-8,NA,TGTGCCAGCAGCTTAACAGAAAACTACGAGCAGTACTTC,CASSLTENYEQYF
TRBJ1-2,TRBD1,TRBV28,NA,TGTGCCAGCAGTTTGCTCACGGACAGGTACGGCTACACCTTC,CASSLLTDRYGYTF
TRBJ2-7,TRBD1,TRBV27,NA,TGTGCCAGCCGACCGACAGGGGGCGCCTACGAGCAGTACTTC,CASRPTGGAYEQYF
TRBJ1-4,NA,TRBV7-8,NA,TGTGCCAGCAGCAAATTAACGGGGGTAAATGAAAAACTGTTTTTT,CASSKLTGVNEKLFF
TRBJ2-1,NA,TRBV5-4,once,TGTGCCAGCAGCTTTACGGACAGACACAATGAGCAGTTCTTC,CASSFTDRHNEQFF
TRBJ2-3,NA,TRBV10-3,NA,TGTGCCATCAGTGAGTCGACGGGTAGCACAGATACGCAGTATTTT,CAISESTGSTDTQYF
TRBJ2-2,TRBD2,TRBV28,NA,TGTGCCAGCAGTTCCCTTGTCGGGAGGCGGACCGGGGAGCTGTTTTTT,CASSSLVGRRTGELFF
TRBJ1-1,NA,TRBV5-1,NA,TGCGCCAGCAGCTGGGAGACAGGGAACACTGAAGCTTTCTTT,CASSWETGNTEAFF
TRBJ2-7,NA,TRBV2,NA,TGTGCCAGCACCTACAGGGTGGGGATTACCTACGAGCAGTACTTC,CASTYRVGITYEQYF
TRBJ2-2,TRBD2,TRBV25-1,NA,TGTGCCAGCACCCGGGAGGGCCCCACCGGGGAGCTGTTTTTT,CASTREGPTGELFF
TRBJ2-2,TRBD1,TRBV29-1,NA,TGCAGCGCAAAAACAAGGACAGGGGGTTTCACCGGGGAGCTGTTTTTT,CSAKTRTGGFTGELFF
TRBJ1-5,TRBD1,TRBV15,NA,TGTGCCACCAGTAGGGACAGGGGGAGCAATCAGCCCCAGCATTTT,CATSRDRGSNQPQHF
TRBJ1-5,NA,TRBV6-4,NA,TGTGCCAGCAGTTCTGGCCCGGGTTCAAAAAATCAGCCCCAGCATTTT,CASSSGPGSKNQPQHF
TRBJ1-5,NA,TRBV7-9,NA,TGTGCCAGCAGCGCCTCCAGGGTGGGCAATCAGCCCCAGCATTTT,CASSASRVGNQPQHF
TRBJ1-4,NA,TRBV29-1,NA,TGCAGCGTGGGGGACATCGAAAAACTGTTTTTT,CSVGDIEKLFF
TRBJ1-5,TRBD1,TRBV28,once,TGTGCCAGCAGGGAACAGGGGGATCAGCCCCAGCATTTT,CASREQGDQPQHF
TRBJ2-7,NA,TRBV5-6,NA,TGTGCCAGCAGCTCCCCGACAGAGTTCCTCTCCTACGAGCAGTACTTC,CASSSPTEFLSYEQYF
TRBJ2-5,NA,TRBV3-1/TRBV3-2,NA,TGTGCCAGCAGCCAAGTTCCCCGGCCGGGTCAAGAGACCCAGTACTTC,CASSQVPRPGQETQYF
TRBJ2-1,NA,TRBV7-2,NA,TGTGCCAGCAGCACTAGTAATGAGCAGTTCTTC,CASSTSNEQFF
TRBJ2-1,TRBD2,TRBV11-1,NA,TGTGCCAGCAGCTTCGGCGGGAGCTCCTACAATGAGCAGTTCTTC,CASSFGGSSYNEQFF
TRBJ2-2,TRBD1,TRBV5-1,few,TGCGCCACCAGGGACAGGGAGTTTAGCGGGGAGCTGTTTTTT,CATRDREFSGELFF
TRBJ2-1,NA,TRBV7-2,once,TGTGCCAGCAGCTTATCGCTGCCGGGGTACAATGAGCAGTTCTTC,CASSLSLPGYNEQFF
TRBJ1-1,TRBD1,TRBV6-5,NA,TGTGCCAGCAGGGACAGGGTAAACACTGAAGCTTTCTTT,CASRDRVNTEAFF
TRBJ1-5,NA,TRBV3-1/TRBV3-2,once,TGTGCCAGCAGCCCCTCGGGGGGTCAGCCCCAGCATTTT,CASSPSGGQPQHF
TRBJ2-7,TRBD2,TRBV28,NA,TGTGCCAGCAGGATCGTCGGGCTAGCGGCATACGAGCAGTACTTC,CASRIVGLAAYEQYF
TRBJ2-5,TRBD1,TRBV5-1,NA,TGCGCCAGCAGAAGTCGGGGACAGGGGAGGCAAGAGACCCAGTACTTC,CASRSRGQGRQETQYF
TRBJ2-7,NA,TRBV11-2,NA,TGTGCCAGCACAAGGATGGGGCGAGGCTACGAGCAGTACTTC,CASTRMGRGYEQYF
TRBJ2-1,NA,TRBV7-8,NA,TGTGCCAGCAGGGACATATCCAATGAGCAGTTCTTC,CASRDISNEQFF
TRBJ2-3,NA,TRBV4-1,NA,TGCGCCAGCAGCCGTCAGGGTAAAACAGATACGCAGTATTTT,CASSRQGKTDTQYF
TRBJ2-7,TRBD1,TRBV5-1,few,TGCGCCAGCAGCGTGAACCGGGACAGGGGCGAGCAGTACTTC,CASSVNRDRGEQYF
TRBJ2-7,NA,TRBV7-6,NA,TGTGCCAGCAGCCGCGATATCAGGGCTTACGAGCAGTACTTC,CASSRDIRAYEQYF
TRBJ1-2,TRBD1,TRBV6-5,NA,TGTGCCATCACGGTAGGGGGCCTAGGTGGCTACACCTTC,CAITVGGLGGYTF
TRBJ2-5,TRBD2,TRBV19,NA,TGTGCCAGTAGTATTACTAGCGGGGAGACCCAGTACTTC,CASSITSGETQYF
TRBJ2-3,TRBD1,TRBV11-3,NA,TGTGCCAGCAGCCCTCGACAGGGCGCAGATACGCAGTATTTT,CASSPRQGADTQYF
TRBJ2-5,NA,TRBV6-5,NA,TGTGCCAGCAGTCCCCGAACTCAAGAGACCCAGTACTTC,CASSPRTQETQYF
TRBJ2-2,NA,TRBV7-9,NA,TGTGCCAGCAGCTCACAGGGGAACACCGGGGAGCTGTTTTTT,CASSSQGNTGELFF
TRBJ2-7,TRBD1,TRBV29-1,NA,TGCAGCGTTGGGCCAGGGGGCAACGAGCAGTACTTC,CSVGPGGNEQYF
TRBJ2-4,TRBD2,TRBV28,NA,TGTGCCAGCAGCCTAGCGGGGGGGGCCAAAAACATTCAGTACTTC,CASSLAGGAKNIQYF
TRBJ1-3,TRBD1,TRBV5-4,NA,TGTGCCAGCAGCTTGCAGGGGGCGCGAGGAAACACCATATATTTT,CASSLQGARGNTIYF
TRBJ1-6,TRBD1,TRBV9,NA,TGTGCCAGCAGCGTAGAGACAGGGGGCAATTCACCCCTCCACTTT,CASSVETGGNSPLHF
TRBJ2-3,NA,TRBV28,NA,TGTGCCAGCAGTTCAATGACTAGTTGGGCGCAGTATTTT,CASSSMTSWAQYF
TRBJ2-1,NA,TRBV29-1,NA,TGCAGCGCCACGTACGGGGGAGGTTACAATGAGCAGTTCTTC,CSATYGGGYNEQFF
TRBJ2-1,NA,TRBV21-1,few,TGTGCCAGCAGCAAAGGTGCGGGAGGAGGCGAGCAGTTCTTC,CASSKGAGGGEQFF
TRBJ1-2,NA,TRBV19,NA,TGTGCCAGTACACCCGGGAGGCCAGCATATGGCTACACCTTC,CASTPGRPAYGYTF
TRBJ1-1,TRBD1,TRBV3-1/TRBV3-2,NA,TGTGCCAGCAGCCCGCGTGGTTCGGGACAGGGGGTAGCTTTCTTT,CASSPRGSGQGVAFF
TRBJ2-2,NA,TRBV24-1,NA,TGTGCCACCAGTGATTTGCGGCAGGGAAACACCGGGGAGCTGTTTTTT,CATSDLRQGNTGELFF
TRBJ2-7,NA,TRBV7-2,NA,TGTGCCAGCAGAATGGACTGGACTGCCGAGCAGTACTTC,CASRMDWTAEQYF
TRBJ1-5,NA,TRBV11-1,few,TGTGCCAGCAGCCAAACAGGGCAAGTGGGACAGCCCCAGCATTTT,CASSQTGQVGQPQHF